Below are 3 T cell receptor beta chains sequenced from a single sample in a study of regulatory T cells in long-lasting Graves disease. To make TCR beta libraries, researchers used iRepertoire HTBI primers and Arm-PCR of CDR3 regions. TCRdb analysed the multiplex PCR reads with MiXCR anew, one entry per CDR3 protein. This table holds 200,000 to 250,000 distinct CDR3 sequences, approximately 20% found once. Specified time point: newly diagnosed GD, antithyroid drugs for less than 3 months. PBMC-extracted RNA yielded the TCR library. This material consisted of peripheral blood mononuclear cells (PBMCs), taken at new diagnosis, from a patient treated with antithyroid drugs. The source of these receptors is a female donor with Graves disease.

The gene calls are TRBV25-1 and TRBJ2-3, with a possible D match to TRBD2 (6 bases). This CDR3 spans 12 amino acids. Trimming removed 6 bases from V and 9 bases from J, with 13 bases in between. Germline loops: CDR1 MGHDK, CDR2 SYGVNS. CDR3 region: CASRGGLKTQYF. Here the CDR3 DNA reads TGTGCCAGCAGGGGGGGACTGAAGACGCAGTATTTT.

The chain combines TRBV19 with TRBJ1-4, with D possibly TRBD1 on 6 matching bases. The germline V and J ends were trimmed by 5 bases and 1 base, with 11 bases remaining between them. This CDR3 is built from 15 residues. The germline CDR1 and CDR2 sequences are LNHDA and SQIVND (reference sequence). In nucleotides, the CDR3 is TGTGCCAGTAGTGCCTGGGACATAACTAATGAAAAACTGTTTTTT. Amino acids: CASSAWDITNEKLFF.

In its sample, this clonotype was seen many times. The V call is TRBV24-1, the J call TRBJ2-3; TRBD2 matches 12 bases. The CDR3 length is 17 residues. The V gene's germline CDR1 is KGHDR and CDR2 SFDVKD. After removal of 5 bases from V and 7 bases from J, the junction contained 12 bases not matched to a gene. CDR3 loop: CATSAPRLAGDRYTQYF. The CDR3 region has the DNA TGTGCCACCAGTGCACCGCGACTAGCGGGAGACCGATATACGCAGTATTTT.